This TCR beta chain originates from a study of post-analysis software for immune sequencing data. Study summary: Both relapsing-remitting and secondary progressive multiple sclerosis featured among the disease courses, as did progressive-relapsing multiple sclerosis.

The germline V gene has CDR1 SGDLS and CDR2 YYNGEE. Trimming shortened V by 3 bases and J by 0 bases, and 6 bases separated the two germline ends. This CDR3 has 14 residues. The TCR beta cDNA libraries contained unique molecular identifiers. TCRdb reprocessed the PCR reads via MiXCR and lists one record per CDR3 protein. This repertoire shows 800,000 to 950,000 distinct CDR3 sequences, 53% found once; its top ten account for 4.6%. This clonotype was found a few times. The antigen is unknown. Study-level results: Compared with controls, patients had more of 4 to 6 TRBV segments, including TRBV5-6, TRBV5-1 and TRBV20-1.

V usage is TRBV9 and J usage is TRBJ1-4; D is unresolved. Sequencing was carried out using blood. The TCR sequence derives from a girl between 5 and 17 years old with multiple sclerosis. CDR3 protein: CASSGGSTNEKLFF. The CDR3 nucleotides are TGTGCCAGCAGCGGAGGGTCAACTAATGAAAAACTGTTTTTT.